Below, 2 T cell receptor beta chains from the same sample are listed, as sequenced in a study of cytomegalovirus exposure and HLA in healthy donors. The PCR ran on 60 Vbeta and 13 Jbeta primers. TCRdb keeps only in-frame clones here, not all; method: immunoSEQ multiplex PCR. Here the sample spans roughly 200,000 clones, around 74% being singletons. Source material: PBMCs. All receptors come from a girl aged 10 to 17 in good health and CMV-seropositive.

The chain employs TRBV30 and TRBJ1-1; the match to TRBD1 covers 12 bases. The CDR3 totals 14 residues. CDR1 and CDR2 from the germline V gene are GTSNPN and SVGIG (reference sequence). The V and J ends lost 4 bases and 11 bases, in that order; junction bases with no gene match: 11. The CDR3 region has the DNA TGTGCCTGGAAATCCGGGACAGGGGGCGCGGAGGCTTTCTTT. As protein: CAWKSGTGGAEAFF.

Points on this clone: The sample holds other DNA sequences that translate to the same CDR3. V gene TRBV4-2 combines with J gene TRBJ2-1, with 8 nucleotides matching TRBD2. Germline-derived CDR1 and CDR2 are LGHNA and YNFKEQ. The length of the CDR3 is 16 residues. V was clipped by 0 bases and J by 3 bases; unmatched bases: 4. CDR3 amino acids: CASSQDRGGNYNEQFF. CDR3 in DNA: TGTGCCAGCAGCCAAGATCGGGGGGGCAACTACAATGAGCAGTTCTTC.